The text below deals with one TCR beta chain. The read ends 3 residues shy of where the CDR3 ends; the end is completed using the germline J gene. The data belong to a study of Tregs in tolerant kidney transplant recipients. The overall study: Related graft donors supplied nonmyeloablative bone marrow transplants, and mixed chimerism was transient.

The assay was immunoSEQ multiplex PCR, and TCRdb's table has in-frame clones only and misses some. Recorded for this sample: about 52,000 clones. The V end lost 0 bases, the J end lost 6 bases, and 12 bases lay between the germline ends. Per germline, CDR1 LNHDA and CDR2 SQIVND (reference sequence). The CDR3 sequence is 15 residues long. The sequence derives from a human donor who received a combined kidney and bone marrow transplant. This sample comprised CD4+ T cells from blood, obtained before the transplant. The chain couples TRBV19 to TRBJ1-5; D might be TRBD1 (6 bases). The part of the CDR3 DNA that was read is TGTGCCAGTAGTATAGATCGCGGGGGCCGTCAGCCC. As protein: CASSIDRGGRQP. The full CDR3 sequence reads CASSIDRGGRQPQHF.